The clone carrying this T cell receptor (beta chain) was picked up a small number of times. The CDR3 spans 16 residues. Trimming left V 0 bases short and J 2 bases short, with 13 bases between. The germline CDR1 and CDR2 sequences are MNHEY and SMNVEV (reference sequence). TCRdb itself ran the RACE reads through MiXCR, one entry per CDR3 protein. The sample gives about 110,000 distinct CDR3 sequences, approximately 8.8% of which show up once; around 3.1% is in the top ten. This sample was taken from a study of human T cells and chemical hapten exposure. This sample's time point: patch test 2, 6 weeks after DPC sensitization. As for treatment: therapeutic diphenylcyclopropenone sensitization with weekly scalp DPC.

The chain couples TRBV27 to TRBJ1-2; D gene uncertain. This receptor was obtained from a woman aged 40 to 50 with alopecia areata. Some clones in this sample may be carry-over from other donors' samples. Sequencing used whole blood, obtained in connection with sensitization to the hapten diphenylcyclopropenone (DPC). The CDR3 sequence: CASSLSRGGPNYGYTF. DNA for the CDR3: TGTGCCAGCAGTTTATCCCGTGGAGGCCCGAACTATGGCTACACCTTC.